The next 4 T cell receptor beta chains were all read from a single sample in a study of T cells in Graves' hyperthyroidism and ophthalmopathy (dated by TCRdb to between 2019 and 2020). Libraries were made using multiplex PCR. Sequencer: Illumina HiSeq 2000. Amplification of TCR beta CDR3 regions was carried out from RNA transcripts. For the first round of RT-PCR on the TCR CDR3, the HTBI primer set was used together with the Qiagen OneStep RT-PCR kit. TCRdb trimmed the raw reads at Q25, called clones with MiXCR and kept productive beta chains. For every CDR3 protein sequence, its rows merge into one entry that carries the most common genes and DNA. The sample table records 400,000 or so distinct CDR3 sequences; nearly 15% of these occur just once. The ten largest clones take up about 21% of the sample. What was sequenced was blood. The receptors stem from a woman aged 55-69 years with Graves' ophthalmopathy.

This clonotype was seen a few times. V usage is TRBV25-1 and J usage is TRBJ2-2; D possibly matches TRBD1 or TRBD2 (5 bases each). This CDR3 has 16 residues. Germline loops: CDR1 MGHDK, CDR2 SYGVNS. The V end lost 4 bases, the J end lost 4 bases, and 16 bases lay between the germline ends. CDR3 loop: CASSGGSGVGTGELFF. In DNA, the CDR3 is TGTGCCAGCAGTGGGGGGTCCGGGGTTGGCACCGGGGAGCTGTTTTTT. Full variable domain (remainder filled in from reference TRBV25-1 and TRBJ2-2): EADIYQTPRYLVIGTGKKITLECSQTMGHDKMYWYQQDPGMELHLIHYSYGVNSTEKGDLSSESTVSRIRTEHFPLTLESARPSHTSQYLCASSGGSGVGTGELFFGEGSRLTVL.

The sample holds many counts of this clonotype. The genes are TRBV11-2 and TRBJ2-1; 12 nucleotides line up with TRBD1. This CDR3 spans 14 amino acids. The J segment lost 7 bases and the V segment lost 5 bases, leaving 3 bases of the junction unmatched. Germline V gene lookup returns CDR1 SGHAT and CDR2 FQNNGV. The CDR3: CASSRGQGANEQFF. In nucleotides, the CDR3 is TGTGCCAGCAGCAGGGGACAGGGGGCAAATGAGCAGTTCTTC. The full variable domain, completed using reference TRBV11-2 and TRBJ2-1, is EAGVAQSPRYKIIEKRQSVAFWCNPISGHATLYWYQQILGQGPKLLIQFQNNGVVDDSQLPKDRFSAERLKGVDSTLKIQPAKLEDSAVYLCASSRGQGANEQFFGPGTRLTVL.

V usage is TRBV6-1 and J usage is TRBJ2-2, with a possible D match to TRBD1 (6 bases). The CDR3 extends over 17 amino acids. Trimming removed 5 bases at V and 2 bases at J, with 18 bases between. Germline lookup yields CDR1 MNHNS and CDR2 SASEGT. The CDR3 protein is CASSQSGVDANTGELFF. In DNA, the CDR3 is TGTGCCAGCAGTCAGTCAGGGGTCGACGCCAACACCGGGGAGCTGTTTTTT.

This clonotype was recorded at least ten times. V usage is TRBV20-1 and J usage is TRBJ2-7, with 15 bases identical to TRBD2. Per germline, CDR1 DFQATT and CDR2 SNEGSKA (reference sequence). The CDR3 is 17 amino acids. Losses at the gene ends were 2 bases for V and 4 bases for J; bases not matched to a gene: 9. In DNA form, the CDR3 reads TGCAGTGCTAGATTGCCCGGACTAGCGGGAGGGCTTTACGAGCAGTACTTC. Translating it yields CSARLPGLAGGLYEQYF.